This T cell receptor beta chain was captured by sequencing in a study of blood T cell repertoires in COVID-19. Study context: From the United States, Italy and Spain came samples of acute and convalescent COVID-19. Sample material is recorded as cDNA or gDNA derived from T cells, B-cell-depleted T cells, or PBMCs.

Original analysis: From reference gene primer amplification, estimates of nucleated cell counts were derived. Assay: immunoSEQ multiplex PCR; the TCRdb copy retains only in-frame clones and omits some. V, J and clone size are those of that table, while D and trimming were read from the DNA. Of 50,000 to 65,000 clones detected, approximately 86% appear once; the ten largest clones hold roughly 15%. Germline values: CDR1 WSHSY, CDR2 SAAADI. The CDR3 totals 14 residues. Trimming removed 3 bases at V and 2 bases at J, with 10 bases between. The sequencing sample was made of peripheral blood. This chain joins TRBV10-2 and TRBJ2-5; possibly TRBD1 for D (5 bases). This clonotype originated in a human donor in a cohort sampled during active COVID-19. The CDR3 here is CASSETGRQETQYF. The CDR3 coding sequence is TGCGCCAGCAGTGAAACAGGCCGACAAGAGACCCAGTACTTC.